This passage covers 27 T cell receptor beta chains from one sample sequenced in a study of blood T cell repertoires in COVID-19. The protocol was immunoSEQ multiplex PCR, while the TCRdb copy is restricted to in-frame clones and leaves out a portion. The data hold over 200,000 clones, with 84% observed a single time. The material sequenced was peripheral blood. Receptors were obtained from a woman in her fifties or sixties with active or convalescent COVID-19.

The chain's CDR3 is CASSLGTGVAPQHF. DNA for the CDR3: TGTGCCAGCAGCCTAGGGACAGGGGTGGCGCCCCAGCATTTT. J is TRBJ1-5 and V is TRBV7-8, with 10 nucleotides matching TRBD1. After removal of 5 bases from V and 9 bases from J, the junction contained 7 bases not matched to a gene. The germline V gene has CDR1 SGHVS and CDR2 FQNEAQ. The CDR3 is made up of 14 amino acids.

Only a few counts were recorded for this clone. V is TRBV10-1 and J is TRBJ2-5; 8 bases align to TRBD1. This CDR3 is built from 15 residues. Per the germline V gene, CDR1 is WNHNN and CDR2 is SYGVQD (reference sequence). Trimming at V came to 4 bases and at J to 1 base, leaving 5 bases not matched to a gene. For the CDR3, the DNA is TGCGCCAGCAGTGGGGGACAGGCCTCCCAAGAGACCCAGTACTTC. Translated: CASSGGQASQETQYF.

The chain combines TRBV6-4 with TRBJ2-2; 7 nucleotides match TRBD1. This CDR3 has 13 residues. With 6 bases clipped from V and 7 bases from J, the junction kept 5 bases outside the gene matches. Germline CDR1 and CDR2: MRHNA and SNTAGT. CDR3 sequence reads: CASRGTVFGELFF. In nucleotides, the CDR3 is TGTGCCAGCAGAGGGACAGTTTTCGGGGAGCTGTTTTTT.

The chain employs TRBV6-5 and TRBJ2-7, with 8 nucleotides matching TRBD2. CDR1 MNHEY and CDR2 SVGAGI come from the germline V gene. The CDR3 is 11 amino acids. The CDR3 DNA reads as TGTGGTGTGTCAGCGGGAGTCGAGCAGTACTTC. This gives the protein CGVSAGVEQYF.

This clone appeared a few times. The chain employs TRBV4-1 and TRBJ1-2; 7 bases line up with TRBD1. With 1 base clipped from V and 3 bases from J, the junction kept 11 bases outside the gene matches. The V gene's germline CDR1 is MGHRA and CDR2 YSYEKL. The CDR3 has 17 amino acids. CDR3 sequence reads: CASSQAFLSTGYYGYTF. The CDR3 bases are TGCGCCAGCAGCCAAGCATTCCTCTCGACAGGGTACTATGGCTACACCTTC.

The V and J genes are TRBV10-3 and TRBJ1-6, with D perhaps TRBD1 (5 bases). The CDR3 sequence is 16 residues long. From germline, CDR1 is ENHRY and CDR2 SYGVKD. With 3 bases removed from V and 10 bases from J, the gap between germline ends came to 19 bases. Here the CDR3 reads CAISEIGEGIGSPLHF. Written as DNA, the CDR3 is TGTGCCATCAGTGAAATAGGGGAGGGAATAGGATCACCCCTCCACTTT.

The CDR3 DNA reads TGTGCCAGCGACCAAGACAGGGGGTTTTACAATGAGCAGTTCTTC. Its protein product is CASDQDRGFYNEQFF. This sequence joins TRBV6-5 and TRBJ2-1, with 9 bases that match TRBD1. This CDR3 is built from 15 residues. The junction had 9 bases not matched to a gene; V was cut back by 8 bases and J by 4 bases. CDR1 and CDR2 (germline): MNHEY, SVGAGI.

V usage is TRBV28 and J usage is TRBJ2-1; TRBD1 agrees at 9 bases. The CDR3 has 13 amino acids. Germline V gene data show CDR1 as MDHEN and CDR2 as SYDVKM. V was clipped by 5 bases and J by 10 bases; unmatched bases: 6. CDR3 in amino acids: CASSVGQGREQFF. DNA for the CDR3: TGTGCCAGCAGTGTGGGACAGGGAAGGGAGCAGTTCTTC.

The V and J genes are TRBV19 and TRBJ2-5; 11 bases line up with TRBD1. Germline trimming cut 4 bases from V and 6 bases from J; bases unmatched to any gene: 7. CDR1 and CDR2 from the germline V gene are LNHDA and SQIVND (reference sequence). The CDR3 consists of 15 residues. The CDR3: CASSTGTGGYQTQYF. The CDR3 coding sequence is TGTGCCAGTAGTACAGGGACAGGGGGTTATCAGACCCAGTACTTC.

The V call is TRBV25-1, the J call TRBJ2-3; no clear D gene. The CDR3 contains 11 residues. Trimming took 6 bases from V and 2 from J, leaving 3 bases between them. Germline loops: CDR1 MGHDK, CDR2 SYGVNS. CDR3 nucleotide sequence: TGTGCCAGCAGCTACACAGATACGCAGTATTTT. Translating it yields CASSYTDTQYF.

The chain employs TRBV19 and TRBJ1-5; D gene unclear. Between the trimmed V and J ends, which lost 6 bases and 5 bases, there was a span of 5 bases. CDR3 size: 11 residues. Germline CDR1 is LNHDA and CDR2 is SQIVND (reference sequence). The CDR3 sequence: CASRRDQPQHF. CDR3 DNA sequence: TGTGCCAGTAGAAGAGATCAGCCCCAGCATTTT.

The V call is TRBV18, the J call TRBJ2-6; maybe TRBD1 (6 bases). The V gene lost 3 bases and the J gene lost 2 bases, with 8 bases spanning the gap. This CDR3 has 15 amino acids. Germline V lookup: CDR1 KGHSH, CDR2 LQKENI. CDR3 coding DNA: TGTGCCAGCTCACCGCAGGGGACTGGGGCCAACGTCCTGACTTTC. Translating gives CASSPQGTGANVLTF. Together with reference TRBV18 and TRBJ2-6, the CDR3 gives the full variable domain: NAGVMQNPRHLVRRRGQEARLRCSPMKGHSHVYWYRQLPEEGLKFMVYLQKENIIDESGMPKERFSAEFPKEGPSILRIQQVVRGDSAAYFCASSPQGTGANVLTFGAGSRLTVL.

The V gene is TRBV7-9, the J gene TRBJ2-1, with a tentative D call TRBD2 (6 bases). Germline CDR1 and CDR2: SEHNR and FQNEAQ (reference sequence). V shed 3 bases and J shed 7 bases, with 13 bases lying between them. The CDR3 is made up of 14 amino acids. CDR3 sequence (DNA): TGTGCCAGCAGCTTTCTCGGGGGTAGGAATGAGCAGTTCTTC. This encodes CASSFLGGRNEQFF.

The chain recombines TRBV10-3 with TRBJ2-3; 11 bases fit TRBD1. With V trimmed by 4 bases and J by 3 bases, 9 bases remained unmatched. Germline V gene data show CDR1 as ENHRY and CDR2 as SYGVKD. CDR3 length: 17 residues. The CDR3 region is CAISGTGTGGWTDTQYF. CDR3 bases: TGTGCCATCAGTGGCACCGGGACAGGGGGTTGGACAGATACGCAGTATTTT.

This chain links TRBV7-2 with TRBJ2-7, with 12 positions matching TRBD2. This CDR3 spans 18 amino acids. V shed 1 base and J 6 bases; nucleotides not matched to a gene: 13. Germline V gene data show CDR1 as SGHTA and CDR2 as FQGNSA. The CDR3 nucleotides are TGTGCCAGCAGCTTAGAGTTATCGCGGGAGGGACTAGCGGGCGAGCAGTACTTC. Amino acids: CASSLELSREGLAGEQYF.

The genes are TRBV6-5 and TRBJ1-2; 9 bases are shared with TRBD1. The CDR3 is made up of 14 amino acids. With 6 bases clipped from V and 8 bases from J, the junction kept 10 bases outside the gene matches. The germline V gene has CDR1 MNHEY and CDR2 SVGAGI. The CDR3: CASRPRDRVGGYTF. CDR3 coding DNA: TGTGCCAGCAGGCCCCGGGACAGGGTTGGAGGCTACACCTTC.

This chain connects TRBV7-6 to TRBJ1-3, with TRBD1 matching over 7 bases. The germline V gene has CDR1 SGHVS and CDR2 FNYEAQ. This CDR3 contains 15 residues. The junction had 7 bases not matched to a gene; V was cut back by 5 bases and J by 3 bases. CDR3 nucleotide sequence: TGTGCCAGCAGCCAAGGGGGCTTGGGTGGAAACACCATATATTTT. It specifies CASSQGGLGGNTIYF.

The V call is TRBV3-1 (or the pseudogene TRBV3-2), the J call TRBJ1-2; possible D gene TRBD1, 6 bases. The ends were cut back, 4 bases at V and 6 bases at J, with 18 bases in the middle. There are 15 residues in the CDR3. Germline CDR1 LGHDT, CDR2 YNNKEL (reference sequence). The CDR3 nucleotides are TGTGCCAGCAGCCCACGTTCCGGGACACTTCATGGCTACACCTTC. It is translated as CASSPRSGTLHGYTF.

The chain is built from TRBV6-5 and TRBJ1-1; D gene unclear. Germline lookup yields CDR1 MNHEY and CDR2 SVGAGI. V was clipped by 3 bases and J by 0 bases, with 5 bases between them. The CDR3 covers 13 residues. CDR3 residues: CASSYEMNTEAFF. CDR3 coding DNA: TGTGCCAGCAGTTATGAGATGAACACTGAAGCTTTCTTT.

In its sample, this clone was seen once. The rearrangement uses TRBV10-1 and TRBJ1-2; D is ambiguous. The CDR3 extends over 14 amino acids. The germline gives CDR1 WNHNN, CDR2 SYGVQD (reference sequence). V lost 0 bases and J lost 3, with 8 bases in between. CDR3 residues: CASSESRSYYGYTF. CDR3 nucleotides: TGCGCCAGCAGTGAGTCTCGGAGCTACTATGGCTACACCTTC.

The genes are TRBV28 and TRBJ2-5; no reliable D call. V lost 2 bases and J lost 2, with 12 bases in between. CDR3 length: 15 residues. CDR1 and CDR2 from the germline V gene are MDHEN and SYDVKM. In DNA, the CDR3 is TGTGCCAGCAGTTTAAAGTCTTTTAGACAAGAGACCCAGTACTTC. It yields the protein CASSLKSFRQETQYF.

This chain joins TRBV7-9 and TRBJ2-5; TRBD2 might be the D (6 bases). This CDR3 region has 16 residues. Trimming stripped 0 bases from V and 4 bases from J, with 15 bases between. Looked up from germline, CDR1 is SEHNR and CDR2 is FQNEAQ (reference sequence). In DNA, the CDR3 is TGTGCCAGCAGCTTAGCCTCCGGACTAAGCGGAGAGACCCAGTACTTC. Amino acids: CASSLASGLSGETQYF. Full variable domain (missing parts from reference TRBV7-9 and TRBJ2-5): DTGVSQNPRHKITKRGQNVTFRCDPISEHNRLYWYRQTLGQGPEFLTYFQNEAQLEKSRLLSDRFSAERPKGSFSTLEIQRTEQGDSAMYLCASSLASGLSGETQYFGPGTRLLVL.

The chain links TRBV11-2 to TRBJ2-1; TRBD2 agrees at 7 bases. The trim removed 3 bases at V and 4 bases at J, leaving 9 bases unmatched. The CDR3 spans 16 residues. CDR1 is SGHAT, CDR2 FQNNGV, per germline. The CDR3 DNA reads as TGTGCCAGCAGCTTCCTCGAGGGTAGCGGGTACAATGAGCAGTTCTTC. Translated: CASSFLEGSGYNEQFF.

The J gene is TRBJ1-4, the V gene TRBV6-5; D possibly corresponds to TRBD1 (5 bases). Deletions cut 5 bases from V and 3 bases from J, with 10 bases between. Per germline, CDR1 MNHEY and CDR2 SVGAGI. The CDR3 sequence is 14 residues long. CDR3: CASSPGRANEKLFF. CDR3 sequence (DNA): TGTGCCAGCAGTCCAGGGAGGGCTAATGAAAAACTGTTTTTT.

The rearrangement joins TRBV5-1 to TRBJ1-2; D gene unclear. Trimming shortened V by 0 bases and J by 3 bases, and 12 bases separated the two germline ends. CDR1 is SGHRS, CDR2 YFSETQ, per germline. CDR3 length: 15 residues. Written as DNA, the CDR3 is TGCGCCAGCAGCTTGGGATTGGCAGGCGACTATGGCTACACCTTC. Translated: CASSLGLAGDYGYTF.

CDR3: CASSEGSNEKLFF. The DNA for the CDR3 is TGTGCCTCCTCGGAGGGTTCTAATGAAAAACTGTTTTTT. The rearrangement uses TRBV18 and TRBJ1-4; D gene unclear. There are 13 residues in the CDR3. The germline CDR1 and CDR2 sequences are KGHSH and LQKENI. V lost 11 bases, J lost 3 bases, and 13 bases lay in between.

The chain is built from TRBV2 and TRBJ2-7, with 7 bases fitting TRBD2. Trimming took 4 bases from V and 3 from J; bases not matched to a gene: 18. Germline assignment: CDR1 SNHLY and CDR2 FYNNEI. This CDR3 has 18 amino acids. The CDR3 protein is CASSGRGVVLSGIYEQYV. The CDR3 DNA follows: TGTGCCAGCAGTGGCCGGGGGGTCGTATTGTCGGGGATCTACGAGCAGTACGTC.